One and the same sample provided the 22 T cell receptor beta chains below, sequenced in a study of PD-1 blockade in classical Hodgkin lymphoma (dated by TCRdb to 2020 to 2021). Per the publication, the time point label means: cycle 2 day 1 (C2D1) of nivolumab. All trial patients had relapsed after autologous stem cell transplantation, with cohorts A, B and C differing in prior brentuximab vedotin exposure. Receptors were amplified or captured by the immunoSEQ multiplex PCR assay. Drawn from immuneACCESS, this table holds only the in-frame rearrangements with V and J called that TCRdb kept. Clones are partly lost; checked studies trace under half to an unresolved V gene and leave the rest unexplained. The sample has approximately 34,000 clones on record, 76% of them singletons. The top ten clonotypes cover roughly 15% of the sample. Material: peripheral blood mononuclear cells (PBMCs), obtained before the second cycle of nivolumab. Receptors originate from a human donor with classical Hodgkin lymphoma.

The chain is built from TRBV7-8 and TRBJ2-2; 9 nucleotides match TRBD2. This CDR3 is built from 19 residues. With V trimmed by 1 base and J by 6 bases, 15 bases remained unmatched. Germline V gene data show CDR1 as SGHVS and CDR2 as FQNEAQ. CDR3 residues: CASSLVFGGGAVRSGELFF. The CDR3, as DNA: TGTGCCAGCAGCTTAGTGTTTGGCGGGGGGGCTGTCAGGTCCGGGGAGCTGTTTTTT.

The gene calls are TRBV21-1 and TRBJ1-2. TRBV21-1 is a pseudogene segment. The CDR3 spans 14 residues. The CDR3 DNA sequence: TGTGCCAGCAGCAACCCGAGGCTGCGGGACACCCTGCACTTC. Translated, it gives CASSNPRLRDTLHF.

The chain joins TRBV18 to TRBJ2-7, with 7 nucleotides matching TRBD1. Germline V CDR1 and CDR2: KGHSH, LQKENI. The V and J ends lost 6 bases and 4 bases, in that order; junction bases with no gene match: 15. This CDR3 comprises 16 residues. CDR3 coding DNA: TGTGCCAGCTCCCCCGGGCCGGGACAGCCAATTTACGAGCAGTACTTC. Its protein product is CASSPGPGQPIYEQYF.

The rearrangement links TRBV28 to TRBJ2-5; 7 bases map to TRBD2. Trimming at V came to 7 bases and at J to 1 base, leaving 12 bases not matched to a gene. The CDR3 is 16 amino acids. Germline CDR1 reads MDHEN; CDR2 reads SYDVKM. CDR3 loop: CASTSRDRGVQETQYF. CDR3 sequence (DNA): TGTGCCAGCACCTCCAGGGATCGGGGGGTCCAAGAGACCCAGTACTTC.

The rearrangement links TRBV6-5 to TRBJ2-1; 12 positions match TRBD2. The V gene's germline CDR1 is MNHEY and CDR2 SVGAGI. The CDR3 is 14 residues long. Losses at the gene ends were 5 bases for V and 7 bases for J; bases not matched to a gene: 3. CDR3 protein: CASSTSGGQNEQFF. The CDR3 bases are TGTGCCAGCAGTACTAGCGGGGGGCAGAATGAGCAGTTCTTC.

This chain uses TRBV9 with TRBJ2-1; TRBD1 matches 9 bases. The junction had 7 bases not matched to a gene; V was cut back by 2 bases and J by 7 bases. Germline V gene data show CDR1 as SGDLS and CDR2 as YYNGEE. The CDR3 has 15 residues. The CDR3 region has the DNA TGTGCCAGCAGCGTCCGCGGGACAGGGATGAATGAGCAGTTCTTC. The encoded protein is CASSVRGTGMNEQFF.

V is TRBV18 and J is TRBJ1-4, with D perhaps TRBD1 (6 bases). From germline, CDR1 is KGHSH and CDR2 LQKENI. The CDR3 sequence is 16 residues long. The germline V and J ends were trimmed by 3 bases and 3 bases, with 14 bases remaining between them. CDR3 residues: CASSPEAGGSNEKLFF. CDR3 DNA sequence: TGTGCCAGCTCACCTGAAGCGGGGGGCTCTAATGAAAAACTGTTTTTT.

The V gene is TRBV7-2, the J gene TRBJ2-2; tentative D call: TRBD1 (5 bases). The CDR3 consists of 16 residues. V was clipped by 2 bases and J by 1 base, with 11 bases between them. Germline CDR1 SGHTA, CDR2 FQGNSA. The CDR3 sequence is CASSLIRALNTGELFF. For the CDR3, the DNA is TGTGCCAGCAGCTTAATCAGGGCTTTGAACACCGGGGAGCTGTTTTTT.

V gene TRBV4-3 combines with J gene TRBJ1-2; D gene uncertain. The CDR3 covers 15 residues. Germline CDR1 reads LGHNA; CDR2 reads YSLEER. V was pared by 3 bases and J by 0 bases, with 11 bases between. The CDR3: CASSQWASANYGYTF. CDR3 DNA: TGCGCCAGCAGCCAGTGGGCCTCAGCTAACTATGGCTACACCTTC.

The chain combines TRBV20-1 with TRBJ1-1; 8 bases are shared with TRBD1. The V and J ends lost 5 bases and 7 bases, in that order; junction bases with no gene match: 3. Germline V gene data show CDR1 as DFQATT and CDR2 as SNEGSKA (reference sequence). The CDR3 contains 11 residues. The CDR3 DNA sequence: TGCAGTGCTGAGGGGACAGGTGAAGCTTTCTTT. Protein sequence: CSAEGTGEAFF.

V usage is TRBV10-3 and J usage is TRBJ2-5, with TRBD1 matching over 11 bases. Germline CDR1 is ENHRY and CDR2 is SYGVKD. The CDR3 is made up of 17 amino acids. V lost 2 bases to trimming and J lost 2 bases; unmatched junction nucleotides: 7. The DNA of the CDR3 is TGTGCCATCAGTGAGGGGTTAGGGACAGGGGGACAAGAGACCCAGTACTTC. This gives the protein CAISEGLGTGGQETQYF.

V is TRBV2 and J is TRBJ2-7; a weak D match, TRBD2 (5 bases). V was pared by 2 bases and J by 7 bases, with 12 bases between. CDR3 length: 13 residues. Germline CDR1 is SNHLY and CDR2 is FYNNEI. CDR3 sequence: CASSETSTREQYF. CDR3 DNA: TGTGCCAGCAGTGAAACCTCCACTAGGGAGCAGTACTTC.

The chain uses TRBV7-9 and TRBJ1-4, with 9 bases that match TRBD1. Germline V lookup: CDR1 SEHNR, CDR2 FQNEAQ (reference sequence). J gave up 8 bases and V 11 bases, and 12 bases lay outside the gene matches. The CDR3 totals 14 residues. CDR3 nucleotides: TGTGCCGGAGGGGAGGGGACAGGGAACGAAAAACTGTTTTTT. Residues: CAGGEGTGNEKLFF.

In this sample, this clone turned up once. The chain is built from TRBV10-2 and TRBJ2-3; the D call may be TRBD1 or TRBD2 (5 bases each). This CDR3 is built from 16 residues. The germline gives CDR1 WSHSY, CDR2 SAAADI. Trimming removed 8 bases from V and 1 base from J, with 19 bases in between. This chain's CDR3 is CASSPRGSPGTDTQYF. The DNA for the CDR3 is TGCGCCAGCTCTCCTCGGGGCAGCCCAGGCACAGATACGCAGTATTTT.

The V call is TRBV5-4, the J call TRBJ1-4; TRBD1 might be the D (5 bases). CDR1 SGHNT and CDR2 YYREEE come from the germline V gene (reference sequence). Trimming removed 0 bases at V and 7 bases at J, with 13 bases between. This CDR3 has 15 amino acids. CDR3 DNA: TGTGCCAGCAGCTTGGCGGGGGACGGACTTGAAAAACTGTTTTTT. Translating gives CASSLAGDGLEKLFF.

There are a few counts of this clone. The chain recombines TRBV15 with TRBJ1-1; D gene uncertain. The CDR3 loop spans 16 amino acids. The V end was cut by 0 bases, the J end by 3 bases, with 14 bases between. CDR1 is LNHNV and CDR2 is YYDKDF in the germline V gene (reference sequence). The CDR3 region is CATSRDRQAVYTEAFF. The CDR3, as DNA: TGTGCCACCAGCAGAGATCGGCAGGCGGTTTACACTGAAGCTTTCTTT.

The J gene is TRBJ1-1, the V gene TRBV6-5; 8 positions match TRBD1. The ends lost 6 bases at V and 7 bases at J; junction bases unmatched: 7. CDR3 length: 13 amino acids. Germline V gene lookup returns CDR1 MNHEY and CDR2 SVGAGI. Here the CDR3 DNA reads TGTGCCAGCAGGGCCGGACAGGGACTTGAAGCTTTCTTT. Translated, it gives CASRAGQGLEAFF.

On this clone itself: Relative to the germline gene, one junction end is altered; a read error may explain this. V usage is TRBV6-6 and J usage is TRBJ1-2; the D gene is possibly TRBD1 (5 bases). Germline values: CDR1 MNHNY, CDR2 SVGAGI (reference sequence). CDR3 length: 13 residues. CDR3 residues: CASSYGQDYGYTF. In nucleotides, the CDR3 is TGTGCCAGCAGTTATGGACAAGACTACGGCTACACCTTC.

In this sample, this clone turned up a few times. The genes are TRBV11-1 and TRBJ2-7; TRBD1 or TRBD2 may be the D gene (7 bases each). The CDR3 is 16 residues long. The germline V gene has CDR1 SGHAT and CDR2 FQDESV (reference sequence). The V gene lost 2 bases and the J gene lost 2 bases, with 16 bases spanning the gap. The CDR3 reads CASSLMAGGGTYEQYF. The CDR3 DNA is TGTGCCAGCAGCTTAATGGCAGGGGGGGGCACCTACGAGCAGTACTTC.

This clone was seen a few times. V usage is TRBV5-1 and J usage is TRBJ1-6, with a tentative D call TRBD1 (6 bases). V shed 0 bases and J shed 10 bases, with 11 bases lying between them. CDR1 SGHRS and CDR2 YFSETQ come from the germline V gene. CDR3 length: 14 amino acids. The CDR3 DNA follows: TGCGCCAGCAGCTTGGCAGGGGTGATGTCACCCCTCCACTTT. The encoded protein is CASSLAGVMSPLHF. Full variable domain (missing parts from reference TRBV5-1 and TRBJ1-6): KAGVTQTPRYLIKTRGQQVTLSCSPISGHRSVSWYQQTPGQGLQFLFEYFSETQRNKGNFPGRFSGRQFSNSRSEMNVSTLELGDSALYLCASSLAGVMSPLHFGNGTRLTVT.

V is TRBV7-2 and J is TRBJ2-7; D unresolved. Germline loops: CDR1 SGHTA, CDR2 FQGNSA. This CDR3 comprises 14 residues. With 1 base removed from V and 5 bases from J, the gap between germline ends came to 12 bases. CDR3 region: CASSLDSRRDEQYF. The CDR3 region has the DNA TGTGCCAGCAGCTTAGACAGCAGACGCGACGAGCAGTACTTC.

This clone was seen a single time. This chain links TRBV19 with TRBJ1-4; D is unresolved. The CDR3 has 12 amino acids. Germline V gene lookup returns CDR1 LNHDA and CDR2 SQIVND (reference sequence). V lost 4 bases and J lost 6, with 6 bases in between. CDR3 sequence: CASSTLYEKLFF. The CDR3 DNA reads as TGTGCCAGTAGTACCCTGTATGAAAAACTGTTTTTT.